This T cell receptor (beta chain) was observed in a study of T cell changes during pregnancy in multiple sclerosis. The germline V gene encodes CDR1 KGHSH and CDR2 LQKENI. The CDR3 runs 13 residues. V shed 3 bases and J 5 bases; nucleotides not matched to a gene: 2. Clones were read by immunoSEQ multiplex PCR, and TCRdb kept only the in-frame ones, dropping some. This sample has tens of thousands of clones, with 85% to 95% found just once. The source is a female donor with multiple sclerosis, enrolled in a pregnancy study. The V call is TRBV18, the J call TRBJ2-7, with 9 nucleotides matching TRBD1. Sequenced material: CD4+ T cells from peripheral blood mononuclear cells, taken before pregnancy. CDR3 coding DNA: TGTGCCAGCTCACCTAGGACAGGGGACGAGCAGTACTTC. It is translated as CASSPRTGDEQYF.